These T cell receptor beta chains were read from a single sample in a study of T-cell memory formation after mild COVID-19. TCRdb re-called the 5' RACE reads through MiXCR, storing one row per CDR3 protein. The profile shows 300,000 to 400,000 distinct CDR3 sequences, roughly 15% of them singletons. Material for sequencing was PBMCs or a T cell subset sorted from them (not recorded which). The receptors come from a man aged 18 to 35 who had mild COVID-19 (a few samples of this study predate the infection). Cell type and time point are not known. The CDR3 runs from the conserved cysteine through the conserved F or W. The D gene is left open where the match is weak. Size is stated for part of the rows, as once, few or many counts, or as a class when the clone is expanded.

len: 15
j_gene: TRBJ2-5
d_gene: .
abundance: few
v_gene: TRBV5-1
CDR3nt: TGCGCCAGCAGCTGGGCCCTACAGGGAAAAGAGACCCAGTACTTC
CDR3aa: CASSWALQGKETQYF

len: 14
j_gene: TRBJ2-5
d_gene: .
abundance: few
v_gene: TRBV7-2
CDR3nt: TGTGCCAGCAGCCCGACCGGAAACCAAGAGACCCAGTACTTC
CDR3aa: CASSPTGNQETQYF

len: 14
j_gene: TRBJ2-7
d_gene: TRBD1
abundance: few
v_gene: TRBV12-3/TRBV12-4
CDR3nt: TGTGCCAGCAGTTTGGGACAGGGTTTCGACGAGCAGTACTTC
CDR3aa: CASSLGQGFDEQYF

len: 14
j_gene: TRBJ2-1
d_gene: TRBD1
abundance: few
v_gene: TRBV5-1
CDR3nt: TGCGCCAGCAGCTTTTCCGGACAGGACAATGAGCAGTTCTTC
CDR3aa: CASSFSGQDNEQFF

len: 16
j_gene: TRBJ2-1
d_gene: .
abundance: few
v_gene: TRBV11-1
CDR3nt: TGTGCCAGCAGCCCAGGGGCGCTAGCGGATTACAATGAGCAGTTCTTC
CDR3aa: CASSPGALADYNEQFF

len: 17
j_gene: TRBJ1-2
d_gene: TRBD1
abundance: once
v_gene: TRBV3-1
CDR3nt: TGTGCCAGCAGCCGAAGCGGGCAGGGGGCTACAAACTATGGCTACACCTTC
CDR3aa: CASSRSGQGATNYGYTF

len: 14
j_gene: TRBJ1-2
d_gene: .
abundance: few
v_gene: TRBV21-1
CDR3nt: .
CDR3aa: CASSKVGTGAGYTF

len: 15
j_gene: TRBJ1-6
d_gene: .
abundance: few
v_gene: TRBV4-2
CDR3nt: TGTGCCAGCAGCCAGAGGCGGAGGAATAATTCACCCCTCCACTTT
CDR3aa: CASSQRRRNNSPLHF

len: 14
j_gene: TRBJ2-7
d_gene: TRBD2
abundance: few
v_gene: TRBV7-9
CDR3nt: TGTGCCAGCAGCCCACCTAGCGGCGCCTACGAGCAGTACTTC
CDR3aa: CASSPPSGAYEQYF

len: 19
j_gene: TRBJ1-2
d_gene: TRBD1
abundance: .
v_gene: TRBV4-3
CDR3nt: TGCGCCAGCAGCCAAGCCCGTCAGACAGGGAAGTTACGTTTCTATGGCTACACCTTC
CDR3aa: CASSQARQTGKLRFYGYTF

len: 16
j_gene: TRBJ2-5
d_gene: TRBD1
abundance: few
v_gene: TRBV5-1
CDR3nt: TGCGCCAGCAGCTTCTTTTCCAGGGGGTCCCAAGAGACCCAGTACTTC
CDR3aa: CASSFFSRGSQETQYF

len: 16
j_gene: TRBJ2-5
d_gene: .
abundance: few
v_gene: TRBV6-1
CDR3nt: TGTGCCAGCAGTGATGGCAGGGCGAGGTTCGGAGAGACCCAGTACTTC
CDR3aa: CASSDGRARFGETQYF

len: 15
j_gene: TRBJ2-5
d_gene: .
abundance: many
v_gene: TRBV4-2
CDR3nt: TGTGCCAGCAGCCAAAAGTCGGACCAAGGAGAGACCCAGTACTTC
CDR3aa: CASSQKSDQGETQYF

len: 17
j_gene: TRBJ1-1
d_gene: .
abundance: few
v_gene: TRBV6-5
CDR3nt: TGTGCCAGCAGTTACTCGATTGCGGGGGCGTCACGAACTGAAGCTTTCTTT
CDR3aa: CASSYSIAGASRTEAFF

len: 20
j_gene: TRBJ2-1
d_gene: TRBD2
abundance: .
v_gene: TRBV4-3
CDR3nt: TGCGCCAGCAGCCAAGTGATACCTTACGGGACTAGCGGAAACTACAATGAGCAGTTCTTC
CDR3aa: CASSQVIPYGTSGNYNEQFF

len: 16
j_gene: TRBJ2-4
d_gene: TRBD1
abundance: many
v_gene: TRBV6-2/TRBV6-3
CDR3nt: TGTGCCAGCAGTTACGATCAGGGGGCAACCAAAAACATTCAGTACTTC
CDR3aa: CASSYDQGATKNIQYF

len: 15
j_gene: TRBJ1-1
d_gene: TRBD1
abundance: .
v_gene: TRBV6-5
CDR3nt: TGTGCCAGCAGCGAGCAGGGGGCCCCGAACACTGAAGCTTTCTTT
CDR3aa: CASSEQGAPNTEAFF

len: 16
j_gene: TRBJ2-5
d_gene: .
abundance: .
v_gene: TRBV7-2
CDR3nt: TGTGCCAGCAGCTTAGTGCACAGTCAGCTCGAAGAGACCCAGTACTTC
CDR3aa: CASSLVHSQLEETQYF

len: 14
j_gene: TRBJ2-3
d_gene: .
abundance: few
v_gene: TRBV19
CDR3nt: TGTGCCAGTAGTTGGGGGGGCCTTGAAGATACGCAGTATTTT
CDR3aa: CASSWGGLEDTQYF

len: 13
j_gene: TRBJ2-1
d_gene: .
abundance: few
v_gene: TRBV4-3
CDR3nt: TGCGCCAGCAGCCAAGAGGGTATGGATGAGCAGTTCTTC
CDR3aa: CASSQEGMDEQFF

len: 14
j_gene: TRBJ2-5
d_gene: .
abundance: few
v_gene: TRBV6-5
CDR3nt: TGTGCCAGCAAGGGGGGGCTAGCGAAAGAGACCCAGTACTTC
CDR3aa: CASKGGLAKETQYF

len: 17
j_gene: TRBJ2-1
d_gene: TRBD2
abundance: .
v_gene: TRBV29-1
CDR3nt: TGCAGCGTCCTCGGACTAGCGGGGGAGGAACTCTACAATGAGCAGTTCTTC
CDR3aa: CSVLGLAGEELYNEQFF

len: 15
j_gene: TRBJ1-1
d_gene: .
abundance: few
v_gene: TRBV6-1
CDR3nt: TGTGCCAGCAGTGAAGGGGCAGGGTTGAACACTGAAGCTTTCTTT
CDR3aa: CASSEGAGLNTEAFF

len: 14
j_gene: TRBJ2-1
d_gene: TRBD2
abundance: few
v_gene: TRBV6-1
CDR3nt: TGTGCGATCCGTAAGGGCGGGGGTTACAATGAGCAGTTCTTC
CDR3aa: CAIRKGGGYNEQFF

len: 12
j_gene: TRBJ2-1
d_gene: .
abundance: .
v_gene: TRBV7-9
CDR3nt: TGTGCCAGCAGCAATGACCCTAGAGTGCAGTTCTTC
CDR3aa: CASSNDPRVQFF

len: 13
j_gene: TRBJ2-3
d_gene: .
abundance: few
v_gene: TRBV7-3
CDR3nt: TGTGCCAGCAGCCCCCCGTCGGGCGATACGCAGTATTTT
CDR3aa: CASSPPSGDTQYF

len: 17
j_gene: TRBJ1-2
d_gene: .
abundance: .
v_gene: TRBV5-1
CDR3nt: TGCGCCAGCAGCTTGGGGGGGGGTGCCCAAAGGATCTCTGGCTACACCTTC
CDR3aa: CASSLGGGAQRISGYTF

len: 14
j_gene: TRBJ2-1
d_gene: .
abundance: few
v_gene: TRBV7-2
CDR3nt: TGTGCCAGCAGCTCCCCTGGTTGGGGCAATGAGCAGTTCTTC
CDR3aa: CASSSPGWGNEQFF

len: 17
j_gene: TRBJ1-1
d_gene: .
abundance: .
v_gene: TRBV4-2
CDR3nt: TGTGCCAGCAGCCAAGATCTCCGGGAGAGGGTGAACACTGAAGCTTTCTTT
CDR3aa: CASSQDLRERVNTEAFF

len: 15
j_gene: TRBJ1-3
d_gene: .
abundance: few
v_gene: TRBV28
CDR3nt: TGTGCCAGCAGCCTAGGACGGGCCTCTGGAAACACCATATATTTT
CDR3aa: CASSLGRASGNTIYF

len: 14
j_gene: TRBJ2-5
d_gene: .
abundance: .
v_gene: TRBV7-8
CDR3nt: TGTGCCAGCAGCTTAGTTAGTTGGGGAGAGACCCAGTACTTC
CDR3aa: CASSLVSWGETQYF

len: 14
j_gene: TRBJ2-3
d_gene: .
abundance: .
v_gene: TRBV7-9
CDR3nt: TGTGCCAGCAGCTTAGGGGACACCACAGATACGCAGTATTTT
CDR3aa: CASSLGDTTDTQYF

len: 15
j_gene: TRBJ2-2
d_gene: .
abundance: many
v_gene: TRBV7-9
CDR3nt: TGTGCCAGCAGAATCCTCGGTGGCAACACCGGGGAGCTGTTTTTT
CDR3aa: CASRILGGNTGELFF

len: 15
j_gene: TRBJ1-4
d_gene: .
abundance: .
v_gene: TRBV3-1
CDR3nt: TGTGCCAGCAGCCGGGGGGACGCAACTAATGAAAAACTGTTTTTT
CDR3aa: CASSRGDATNEKLFF

len: 17
j_gene: TRBJ1-2
d_gene: .
abundance: .
v_gene: TRBV3-1
CDR3nt: TGTGCCAGCAGCCAAGAAGGGGTAGCAGGAACTGCGGGTGGCTACACCTTC
CDR3aa: CASSQEGVAGTAGGYTF

len: 12
j_gene: TRBJ1-1
d_gene: .
abundance: few
v_gene: TRBV7-2
CDR3nt: TGTGCCAGCAGCTGGGGAGGGGCTGAAGCTTTCTTT
CDR3aa: CASSWGGAEAFF

len: 13
j_gene: TRBJ2-7
d_gene: .
abundance: .
v_gene: TRBV5-1
CDR3nt: TGCGCCAGCAGTGAGCTCCCTTCCTACGAGCAGTACTTC
CDR3aa: CASSELPSYEQYF